This record looks at one T cell receptor (beta chain) sequence and its context. This clone was observed a single time. Its recognized antigen is unknown. Base qualities are not recorded, but no much larger clone differs from it by a single base. The data were obtained in a study of cytomegalovirus exposure and HLA in healthy donors (dated by TCRdb to 2016 to 2017). Study-level background: An earlier analysis of 587 of the donors reported approximately 270 Gb of sequence data and 120 million or so unique TCR beta sequences from approximately 180 million T cells. The T cell repertoires of under 750 subjects were profiled by immunosequencing and related to cytomegalovirus serostatus. HLA typing included class I and class II loci at four-digit resolution. The aim of the study was to test whether cataloging public T cell receptors could identify signatures of past pathogen exposure. To predict cytomegalovirus infection status, the study combined high-throughput TCR immunosequencing, statistical association of individual TCRs with disease status, and machine learning. A handful of DR-DQ haplotypes were handled as single units for association and clustering because linkage in the cohort was strong. A later genetic analysis took genome-wide SNP genotypes for about 55% of the roughly 700 donors and used that subset as a discovery cohort. Donor age, sex, ethnicity and CMV serostatus were collected together with the repertoire data. An earlier analysis of 587 of the donors used high-throughput TCR beta sequencing to judge whether each TCR beta V gene segment behaved as functional or pseudogenic. Among roughly 400 genotyped donors of the cohort, an average of around 220,000 unique TCR beta nucleotide sequences was sequenced per donor, of which approximately 19% were non-productive. A later analysis re-examined previously published TCR beta repertoires from 600 to 700 donors and added high-resolution HLA genotyping to investigate patterns of TCR occurrence. In the later analysis, no new phenotypic data were used to find candidate immune exposures; instead, reliance was placed on TCR beta sequences and their occurrence across donors. Every repertoire in the discovery cohort had been generated on one and the same sequencing platform. Typing coverage varied by locus: roughly 629-630 donors for A, B, C, DRB1 and DQB1; roughly 500 for DQA1; about 570 for DPA1; about 450 for DPB1. Among the roughly 400 genotyped donors, around 81% belonged to the genetic ancestry cluster associated with self-reported Caucasian donors. Approximately 300 gigabases of sequencing data and tens of millions of unique TCR sequences made up an early release that covered approximately 650 HLA-typed donors. Besides the first cohort of hundreds of subjects, a separate validation cohort made up of roughly 130 different subjects was used. What the research found in general, with its limitations: The study listed around 160 TCR beta chains as associated with cytomegalovirus. Cytomegalovirus status was reported to be diagnosed by the classifier with high specificity and sensitivity in both the original and validation cohorts. A later analysis reported that several top co-occurrence clusters appeared linked to parvovirus B19, influenza, CMV and Epstein-Barr virus. Strong co-occurrence of HLA alleles, especially DR and DQ, made assigning TCR associations to individual alleles difficult. A cluster of highly shared sequence variants was judged likely to represent a technical artifact of the sequencing pipeline. Most TCR sequences were observed very rarely across donors, whereas some public TCRs were present in many individuals. HLA typing was unavailable for some donors at each locus, so association tests used only the typed subset. According to a later analysis, most CMV-associated TCR beta chains appeared to be HLA-restricted, and the HLA associations seemed to be driven largely by CMV exposure. A later genetic analysis reported fewer N-insertions in productive TCRs among donors in an Asian-associated ancestry cluster than the approximately 700-donor mean. A further reported finding was that TCR beta sequences accurately predicted the HLA-A and HLA-B alleles for most subjects in the first cohort. Some IMGT-functional V segments, including TRBV6-2 and TRBV6-3, could not be distinguished by the 87-base-pair reads and were therefore excluded. Sequencing depth was assumed to be roughly uniform across donors in the presence/absence analyses, though that assumption may not hold. In a later analysis, HLA-associated TCR beta chains showed more clonal expansion and lower generation probabilities than non-associated chains that were equally common. It was suggested by the authors that the approach could potentially be generalized to other disease states and immunological phenotypes. A later genetic analysis associated a missense DCLRE1C variant with V-gene and J-gene trimming of TCR beta chains, and an independent cohort replicated the association. Correlated functional status among segregating V segments might reflect linkage disequilibrium, but an unknown experimental factor could not be ruled out. This cohort had only TCR beta chains sequenced, and the lack of alpha or paired-chain data limited which features could be detected. At a false discovery rate of 0.05, a later analysis linked under 20,000 TCR beta sequences to specific HLA alleles. About 17 rarely observed V segments, including chromosome 9 orphons, were excluded from the earlier analysis of some 590 of the donors because counts were too low. Three of the identified cytomegalovirus-associated TCR beta chains were confirmed in vitro to be specific for cytomegalovirus antigens. An earlier analysis of 587 of the donors showed that most TCR beta V segments appeared in productive rearrangements either about 87% or about 30% of the time, which broadly matched IMGT annotations. A later analysis found that TCR association rates varied across HLA loci, with DRB1 alleles showing the most associated TCRs and HLA-C alleles the fewest. CMV serostatus was the only immune exposure information available for the cohort.

V sheds 5 bases and J sheds 1 base, leaving 11 bases between their ends. The CDR3 has 13 amino acids, counting the end cysteine and phenylalanine. The kept DNA is CDR3 alone, 39 bases in frame from the first base. For CDR1 and CDR2, the germline V gene (reference sequence) lists GTSNPN and SVGIG. Receptor libraries were prepared by the immunoSEQ multiplex PCR assay. For the multiplex PCR, a mixture combining 60 forward primers for TCR Vbeta segments and 13 reverse primers for TCR Jbeta segments was used. The CDR3 region of rearranged TCR beta genes was amplified from genomic DNA with a multiplex PCR assay. Amplified TCR beta libraries were sequenced as 87-base-pair reads on the Illumina HiSeq System. The published analysis was carried out like this. A later analysis tallied around 80 million unique TCR beta chains across the 650 to 750 repertoires, and approximately 12 million of those chains were shared by two or more donors. To remove PCR and sequencing errors, raw reads were error-corrected and collapsed into unique sequences using a nearest-neighbor algorithm that merged closely related sequences. Alignment of CDR3 sequences to IMGT reference sequences was used to assign V, D and J gene segments. For a sequence to be retained, a match of at least six nucleotides was required to both a V gene segment and a J gene segment. Rearrangements were classified as productive when the CDR3 lacked stop codons and remained in frame with V and J, and all other rearrangements were classified as non-productive. CDR3 was defined according to IMGT convention as the region running from the second conserved V-encoded cysteine to the conserved J-encoded phenylalanine. The earlier analysis of 550 to 650 of the donors excluded any sequence lacking an unambiguous match to a single V gene segment. In an earlier analysis of 587 of the donors, V segments were called functional above 56.7% productive rearrangements and were called segregating when the between-donor standard deviation exceeded 5%. To diagnose cytomegalovirus status from the catalog of TCR beta chain sequences, a statistical classification framework was built. V and J gene assignment, in a later analysis, came from comparing TCR nucleotide sequences with IMGT/GENE-DB human TR gene sequences. In a later analysis, CDR3 sequences and most-parsimonious VDJ recombination scenarios were assigned using the TCRdist pipeline. In a later analysis, each TCR beta chain was defined by its CDR3 amino acid sequence together with its V-gene family, and reads without a unique V-gene family were excluded. To address suspected cross-contamination and a sequencing artifact, a later analysis removed 592 highly shared, low-generation-probability nucleotide sequences. In a later analysis, a clonal expansion index for each public chain was calculated from normalized within-repertoire ranks of inferred template counts. In a later analysis, generation probabilities were computed with a VDJ recombination model fitted to out-of-frame rearrangements, and the resulting probabilities were checked against IGoR. In a later analysis, hypergeometric tests were used to score TCR-TCR, TCR-HLA and TCR-CMV co-occurrence, with a repertoire-size bias correction applied to TCR pairs. In a later analysis, false discovery rates were estimated by permuting HLA or CMV assignments 20 times. In a later analysis, co-occurring TCRs were grouped with DBSCAN, and TCRdist sequence similarity was added when clustering was performed within HLA-allele-positive subsets. Repertoires with fewer than 30,000 or more than 120,000 public chains, plus five repertoires with anomalous nucleotide sharing, were excluded from co-occurrence clustering. This is the immuneACCESS table as TCRdb keeps it, with only in-frame sequences that have V and J called. A part of the clones is gone; compared with another copy, unresolved V genes explain less than half, and the rest is unexplained. For V, J and clone size, that table is used; D and trimming come from the DNA. This sample has 200,000 or so clones in its table, and roughly 83% of those were observed once. The ten largest clones capture 0.2% to 0.3% of the sample.

The cohort comprised 710 or so healthy bone marrow donors. Cohort members were all nominally healthy when sampled, although unrecorded immune exposures were likely present. The donor was CMV seronegative and belonged to the group of over 350 seronegative cohort members. Each donor provided a peripheral blood sample, and peripheral blood mononuclear cells were used for TCR beta sequencing. Genomic DNA was extracted from the blood cell samples with the Qiagen DNeasy Blood Extraction Kit. The rearrangement joined TRBV30 to TRBJ1-1; the best D guess is TRBD1, with 5 bases matching. The sample comprised PBMCs. The source of this sequence is a boy younger than 18 in good health and CMV-seronegative. The CDR3 corresponds to CAWARVANTEAFF. The DNA sequence is TGTGCCTGGGCCAGGGTTGCGAACACTGAAGCTTTCTTT.